The subject of this entry is one T cell receptor (beta chain). The germline V gene encodes CDR1 LGHDT and CDR2 YNNKEL (reference sequence). This CDR3 spans 14 amino acids. V trimming: 5 bases; J trimming: 4 bases; junction bases outside the gene matches: 4. This record comes from a study of blood T cell repertoires in COVID-19. Study information: Sources were T cells, B-cell-depleted T cells, or PBMCs; the material itself was cDNA or gDNA.

In the authors' methods: It was from reference gene primer amplification that nucleated cell counts were estimated. The method was immunoSEQ multiplex PCR; TCRdb's version includes in-frame clones alone and lacks a portion of them. The D gene and trimming were derived from the DNA, and the V and J assignments and clone size from that table. The repertoire holds about 180,000 clones, over 80% seen once, with roughly 2.8% in the top ten. The rearrangement joins TRBV3-1 (or the pseudogene TRBV3-2) to TRBJ1-4; TRBD1 matches at 7 bases. The sequenced sample was peripheral blood. The sequence came from a woman aged 60-70 years with acute or convalescent COVID-19. Here the CDR3 DNA reads TGTGCCAGCAGCGGGGGACAGCTTAATGAAAAACTGTTTTTT. Its translation is CASSGGQLNEKLFF.